This TCR beta chain was sequenced during a study of persistence of HIV-infected CD4 T cells. Study-wide results and caveats: TCRbeta richness was lower in CMV- and Gag-responding cells than in anti-CD3/anti-CD28-responding cells.

The stimulus was lysate of CMV-infected fibroblasts, 10 ug/mL. Memory cells lacking CD40L and CD69 with high CD45RO were sorted. Donors had undetectable plasma HIV-1 RNA, under 50 copies/mL, for 4+ years. The libraries were made with immunoSEQ version 4 in survey mode. Sequenced by immunoSEQ multiplex PCR; TCRdb stores in-frame clones only, minus some. This sample has approximately 27,000 clones, with roughly three quarters found just once. This clone came up once. Its antigen is currently unknown. The germline CDR1 and CDR2 sequences are LNHDA and SQIVND (reference sequence). This CDR3 spans 13 amino acids. With V trimmed by 9 bases and J by 5 bases, 6 bases remained unmatched.

This rearrangement joins TRBV19 to TRBJ1-5; 8 positions match TRBD1. The origin of this receptor is an adult woman with HIV who was CMV-seropositive. Sequences were derived from CD4+ T cells sorted from PBMCs after approximately 19-hour stimulation, sampled from a patient who received antiretroviral therapy. In nucleotides, the CDR3 is TGTGCCAGCGGACAGGGCGTCGATCAGCCCCAGCATTTT. The encoded protein is CASGQGVDQPQHF.